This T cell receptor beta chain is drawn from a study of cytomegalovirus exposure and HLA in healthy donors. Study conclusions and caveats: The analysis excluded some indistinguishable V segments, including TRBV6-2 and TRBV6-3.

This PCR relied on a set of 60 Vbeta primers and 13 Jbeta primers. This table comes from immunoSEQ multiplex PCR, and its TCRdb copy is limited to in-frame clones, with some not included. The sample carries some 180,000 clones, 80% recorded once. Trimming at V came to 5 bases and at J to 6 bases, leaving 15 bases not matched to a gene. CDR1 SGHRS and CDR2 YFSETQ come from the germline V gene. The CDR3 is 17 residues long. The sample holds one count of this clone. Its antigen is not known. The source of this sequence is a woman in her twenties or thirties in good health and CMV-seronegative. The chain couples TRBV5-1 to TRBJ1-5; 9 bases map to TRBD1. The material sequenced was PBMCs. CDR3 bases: TGCGCCAGCAGTCCCGGGACAGGGAACCGGGCCGCTCAGCCCCAGCATTTT. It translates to CASSPGTGNRAAQPQHF.